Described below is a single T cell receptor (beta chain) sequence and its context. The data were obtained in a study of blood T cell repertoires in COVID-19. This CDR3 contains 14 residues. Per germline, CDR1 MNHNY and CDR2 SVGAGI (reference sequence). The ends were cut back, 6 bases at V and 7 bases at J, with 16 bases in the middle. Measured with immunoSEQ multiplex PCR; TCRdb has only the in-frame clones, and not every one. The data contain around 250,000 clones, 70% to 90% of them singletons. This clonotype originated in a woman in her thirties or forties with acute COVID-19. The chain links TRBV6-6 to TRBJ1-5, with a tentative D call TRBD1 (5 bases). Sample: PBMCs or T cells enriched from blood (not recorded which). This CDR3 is CASRPGGGRQPQHF. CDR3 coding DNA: TGTGCCAGCAGACCAGGCGGGGGACGGCAGCCCCAGCATTTT.